Below, 6 T cell receptor beta chains from the same sample are listed, as sequenced in a study of blood T cell repertoires in COVID-19. The repertoire was sequenced with immunoSEQ multiplex PCR; TCRdb's copy has only in-frame clones and lacks some. The data contain roughly 200,000 clones, roughly four fifths of them singletons. The sequencing input was peripheral blood. The origin of the receptors is a woman older than 75 with COVID-19, enrolled during active disease.

The genes are TRBV3-1 (or the pseudogene TRBV3-2) and TRBJ1-3, with 10 bases matching TRBD1. The length of the CDR3 is 16 residues. V was clipped by 4 bases and J by 7 bases; unmatched bases: 10. The germline CDR1 and CDR2 sequences are LGHDT and YNNKEL (reference sequence). CDR3 sequence (DNA): TGTGCCAGCAGCCCCCCGGGAGGGACAGGGGCTAACACCATATATTTT. Its protein product is CASSPPGGTGANTIYF.

The chain links TRBV7-9 to TRBJ1-3; D gene uncertain. Per germline, CDR1 SEHNR and CDR2 FQNEAQ (reference sequence). Deletions cut 2 bases from V and 2 bases from J, with 13 bases between. The CDR3 contains 16 residues. CDR3 bases: TGTGCCAGCAGCTTAATGGCCATCACGCCTGGAAACACCATATATTTT. Amino acid sequence: CASSLMAITPGNTIYF.

This clone was observed a single time. The chain employs TRBV11-2 and TRBJ2-1; tentatively, D is TRBD1 (6 bases). Germline V gene lookup returns CDR1 SGHAT and CDR2 FQNNGV. The CDR3 has 14 residues. Trimming removed 3 bases at V and 6 bases at J, with 12 bases between. The CDR3 nucleotides read TGTGCCAGCAGCTTCCTCGGGACACTCAATGAGCAGTTCTTC. Protein: CASSFLGTLNEQFF.

There are a few counts of this clone. V is TRBV5-8 and J is TRBJ1-1; tentatively, D is TRBD1 (5 bases). Looked up from germline, CDR1 is SGHTS and CDR2 is YDEGEE. The CDR3 has 15 residues. Between the trimmed V and J ends, which lost 4 bases and 1 base, there was a span of 14 bases. The CDR3 region has the DNA TGTGCCAGCAGCCCCAGGACAATTGGGAACACTGAAGCTTTCTTT. Residues: CASSPRTIGNTEAFF.

The table lists this clone with a count of one. The chain employs TRBV28 and TRBJ1-2; 7 bases match TRBD1. Looked up from germline, CDR1 is MDHEN and CDR2 is SYDVKM. This CDR3 region has 11 residues. Trimming removed 11 bases from V and 4 bases from J; junction bases left unmatched: 4. The CDR3 reads CAGGQPYGYTF. CDR3 coding DNA: TGTGCCGGGGGACAGCCCTATGGCTACACCTTC.

The chain is built from TRBV5-6 and TRBJ1-5; a possible D gene is TRBD1 (6 bases). The germline V and J ends were trimmed by 5 bases and 4 bases, with 16 bases remaining between them. Germline-derived CDR1 and CDR2 are SGHDT and YYEEEE. CDR3 length: 15 residues. CDR3 amino acids: CASSLYRDTNQPQHF. The CDR3 DNA is TGTGCCAGCAGTTTGTACCGGGACACAAATCAGCCCCAGCATTTT.